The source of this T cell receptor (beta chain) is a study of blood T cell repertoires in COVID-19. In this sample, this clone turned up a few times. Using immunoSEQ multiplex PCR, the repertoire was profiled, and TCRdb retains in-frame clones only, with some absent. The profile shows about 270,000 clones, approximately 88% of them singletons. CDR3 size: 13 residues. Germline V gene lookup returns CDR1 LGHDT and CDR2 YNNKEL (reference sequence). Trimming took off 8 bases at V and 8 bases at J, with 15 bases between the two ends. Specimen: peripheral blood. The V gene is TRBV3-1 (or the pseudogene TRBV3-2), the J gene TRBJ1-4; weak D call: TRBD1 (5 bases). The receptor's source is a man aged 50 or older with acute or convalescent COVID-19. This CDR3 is CASAPGFGEKLFF. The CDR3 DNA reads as TGTGCCAGCGCCCCAGGGTTTGGAGAAAAACTGTTTTTT.